The 27 T cell receptor beta chains presented below share a single source sample, sequenced in a study of blood T cells in healthy people across ages. A J-beta primer mix and a sample-barcoded 5' primer were used in a second PCR of roughly 6 to 12 cycles. Using its own MiXCR run on the 5' RACE reads, TCRdb lists one record per CDR3 protein. Among around 780,000 distinct CDR3 sequences listed, roughly three fifths were seen once. Sequencing was carried out using blood. These receptors came from a man aged 35 to 55 in good health.

This clonotype was counted a single time. The V and J genes are TRBV6-6 and TRBJ1-5; the D is unclear. Germline V CDR1 and CDR2: MNHNY, SVGAGI (reference sequence). Trimming removed 6 bases at V and 1 base at J, with 13 bases between. This CDR3 spans 15 amino acids. In DNA, the CDR3 is TGTGCCAGCAGCCCTAAGCCAGCGAGCAATCAGCCCCAGCATTTT. Translating it yields CASSPKPASNQPQHF.

The rearrangement links TRBV20-1 to TRBJ2-5; perhaps TRBD2 as D (6 bases). The CDR3 is made up of 15 amino acids. Trimming removed 6 bases at V and 4 bases at J, with 21 bases between. Looked up from germline, CDR1 is DFQATT and CDR2 is SNEGSKA (reference sequence). Here the CDR3 reads CSARGPTGESETQYF. CDR3 bases: TGCAGTGCAAGGGGCCCTACGGGGGAGTCAGAGACCCAGTACTTC.

In DNA form, the CDR3 reads TGTGCCAGCAGTATACTCCCCGGGACTACACTGACCGGGGAGCTGTTTTTT. Translating it yields CASSILPGTTLTGELFF. The chain joins TRBV12-3 or TRBV12-4 to TRBJ2-2, with 7 bases identical to TRBD2. V gave up 5 bases and J gave up 5 bases; unmatched junction bases: 14. The CDR3 loop spans 17 amino acids.

The rearrangement uses TRBV6-5 and TRBJ2-2; no clear D gene. Trimming pared 2 bases from V and 5 bases from J, leaving 18 bases between. Germline V gives CDR1 MNHEY, CDR2 SVGAGI. The CDR3 contains 17 residues. CDR3 sequence (DNA): TGTGCCAGCAGTTACCTACAAGTGGGTTTGAGAACCGGGGAGCTGTTTTTT. Protein: CASSYLQVGLRTGELFF.

This clonotype was recorded once. CDR3 sequence (DNA): TGTGCCAGCAGTCATAAGACAGGGGGAAAAGGGGAGCAGTACTTC. Protein sequence: CASSHKTGGKGEQYF. This chain uses TRBV6-5 with TRBJ2-7; 9 bases line up with TRBD1. Losses at the gene ends were 5 bases for V and 7 bases for J; bases not matched to a gene: 12. Looked up from germline, CDR1 is MNHEY and CDR2 is SVGAGI. The CDR3 totals 15 residues.

J is TRBJ1-1 and V is TRBV7-9, with no clear D. The CDR3 covers 13 residues. Germline V gene sequence: CDR1 SEHNR, CDR2 FQNEAQ (reference sequence). Trimming pared 5 bases from V and 0 bases from J, leaving 7 bases between. CDR3 loop: CASSPDMNTEAFF. In nucleotides, the CDR3 is TGTGCCAGCAGCCCGGATATGAACACTGAAGCTTTCTTT.

V is TRBV14 and J is TRBJ1-1; TRBD1 aligns across 7 bases. Germline loops: CDR1 SGHDN, CDR2 FVKESK. The CDR3 is 15 amino acids. With V trimmed by 3 bases and J by 1 base, 5 bases remained unmatched. CDR3 sequence: CASSQTDRRNTEAFF. The CDR3 DNA reads as TGTGCCAGCAGCCAGACGGACAGGCGGAACACTGAAGCTTTCTTT.

The V and J genes are TRBV5-1 and TRBJ2-3; 11 nucleotides align to TRBD2. V was clipped by 1 base and J by 3 bases; unmatched bases: 10. The CDR3 is 18 amino acids. From germline, CDR1 is SGHRS and CDR2 YFSETQ. The CDR3 reads CASSLLAGGHGRTDTQYF. CDR3 bases: TGCGCCAGCAGCTTGCTAGCGGGAGGACATGGGCGAACAGATACGCAGTATTTT.

As concerns this clonotype: This may arise from a read error, as a much more abundant clone is one base away. V usage is TRBV20-1 and J usage is TRBJ1-1; D is perhaps TRBD1 (6 bases). Germline V lookup: CDR1 DFQATT, CDR2 SNEGSKA (reference sequence). The CDR3 runs to 15 residues. The CDR3 DNA reads TGCAGTGCTAGCTTGAGCAGGGGCATGAACACTGAAGCTCTCTTT. Its translation is CSASLSRGMNTEALF.

The V and J genes are TRBV9 and TRBJ2-7; D is unclear. Trimming took 4 bases from V and 5 from J, leaving 13 bases between them. The CDR3 spans 13 residues. Germline loops: CDR1 SGDLS, CDR2 YYNGEE. CDR3 amino acids: CASSPPLGNEQYF. The DNA of the CDR3 is TGTGCCAGCAGCCCCCCGTTGGGGAACGAGCAGTACTTC. The variable domain in full, completed from reference TRBV9 and TRBJ2-7, reads DSGVTQTPKHLITATGQRVTLRCSPRSGDLSVYWYQQSLDQGLQFLIQYYNGEERAKGNILERFSAQQFPDLHSELNLSSLELGDSALYFCASSPPLGNEQYFGPGTRLTVT.

The CDR3 region is CASSQGRAPQETQYF. The CDR3 nucleotides are TGCGCCAGCAGCCAAGGTCGAGCGCCCCAAGAGACCCAGTACTTC. V usage is TRBV4-3 and J usage is TRBJ2-5; no clear D gene. V lost 1 base and J 1 base, leaving 10 bases between the germline ends. The germline V gene has CDR1 LGHNA and CDR2 YSLEER. The CDR3 is made up of 15 amino acids.

This chain uses TRBV20-1 with TRBJ2-1; the match to TRBD1 covers 7 bases. Germline lookup yields CDR1 DFQATT and CDR2 SNEGSKA (reference sequence). J gave up 0 bases and V 0 bases, and 5 bases lay outside the gene matches. The CDR3 totals 16 residues. The CDR3 reads CSAREGRTGSYNEQFF. DNA of the CDR3: TGCAGTGCTAGAGAAGGTAGGACAGGCTCCTACAATGAGCAGTTCTTC.

The chain carries TRBV12-3 or TRBV12-4 and TRBJ1-2, with a possible D match to TRBD1 (5 bases). The CDR3 runs to 14 residues. Trimming shortened V by 3 bases and J by 6 bases, and 14 bases separated the two germline ends. CDR3 amino acids: CASSFRETAHGYTF. As DNA, the CDR3 is TGTGCCAGCAGTTTCAGGGAGACAGCCCATGGCTACACCTTC.

The chain carries TRBV4-2 and TRBJ1-5, with TRBD1 matching 7 bases. Looked up from germline, CDR1 is LGHNA and CDR2 is YNFKEQ. This CDR3 comprises 15 residues. The V and J ends lost 5 bases and 7 bases, in that order; junction bases with no gene match: 11. The CDR3 spells CASSEDRRLGQPQHF. The CDR3 DNA reads as TGTGCCAGCAGCGAGGACAGGAGGCTAGGGCAGCCCCAGCATTTT.

The chain recombines TRBV3-1 with TRBJ2-1; possibly TRBD1 for D (5 bases). The CDR3 runs to 14 residues. Trimming took 1 base from V and 3 from J, leaving 7 bases between them. From germline, CDR1 is LGHDT and CDR2 YNNKEL (reference sequence). CDR3: CASSQGGGYNEQFF. The CDR3 DNA sequence: TGTGCCAGCAGCCAAGGGGGCGGCTACAATGAGCAGTTCTTC.

This chain links TRBV5-1 with TRBJ2-1; 8 bases are a match to TRBD2. This CDR3 contains 20 residues. Germline assignment: CDR1 SGHRS and CDR2 YFSETQ. With V trimmed by 2 bases and J by 0 bases, 16 bases remained unmatched. The CDR3 sequence is CASSLKLGAGVLSSYNEQFF. In DNA, the CDR3 is TGCGCCAGCAGCTTAAAACTAGGAGCGGGAGTCCTTAGCTCCTACAATGAGCAGTTCTTC.

The chain employs TRBV24-1 and TRBJ2-7; 7 nucleotides agree with TRBD2. J lost 1 base, V lost 4 bases, and 6 bases had no gene match. CDR1 is KGHDR and CDR2 is SFDVKD in the germline V gene. The CDR3 runs 15 residues. This CDR3 is CATSDGGIQSYEQYF. In DNA form, the CDR3 reads TGTGCCACCAGTGACGGGGGGATTCAATCCTACGAGCAGTACTTC.

The chain recombines TRBV7-6 with TRBJ1-1, with D possibly being TRBD1 (6 bases). The CDR3 covers 17 residues. Germline lookup yields CDR1 SGHVS and CDR2 FNYEAQ. The V end lost 3 bases, the J end lost 3 bases, and 20 bases lay between the germline ends. The DNA for the CDR3 is TGTGCCAGCAGCTTGGTACAGGGTATAAGGAAGGACACTGAAGCTTTCTTT. Its translation is CASSLVQGIRKDTEAFF.

This clonotype was found a few times. The V and J genes are TRBV5-1 and TRBJ2-5; no reliable D call. The CDR3 is 17 residues long. Trimming took 4 bases from V and 1 from J, leaving 20 bases between them. Germline assignment: CDR1 SGHRS and CDR2 YFSETQ. This CDR3 reads CASSPSDRQSSQETQYF. CDR3 DNA sequence: TGCGCCAGCAGCCCTTCGGACCGCCAGTCCTCCCAAGAGACCCAGTACTTC.

Regarding this clonotype: A clone one base away is much larger, so this may be a read error. The rearrangement links TRBV2 to TRBJ1-1, with 7 bases aligning to TRBD1. The CDR3 is made up of 14 amino acids. CDR1 and CDR2 from the germline V gene are SNHLY and FYNNEI. The CDR3 here is CVSSPTGMYTEAFF. In DNA, the CDR3 is TGTGTCAGCAGCCCGACAGGGATGTACACTGAAGCTTTCTTT.

This clonotype was counted between two and nine times. This chain uses TRBV5-1 with TRBJ2-5, with 16 bases identical to TRBD2. Germline V gene sequence: CDR1 SGHRS, CDR2 YFSETQ. The CDR3 spans 18 residues. The junction had 6 bases not matched to a gene; V was cut back by 4 bases and J by 0 bases. CDR3 region: CASSRGTSGRANQETQYF. CDR3 nucleotides: TGCGCCAGCAGCCGAGGGACTAGCGGGAGGGCTAACCAAGAGACCCAGTACTTC.

The chain combines TRBV12-3 or TRBV12-4 with TRBJ2-5; D might be TRBD2 (5 bases). V lost 3 bases, J lost 1 base, and 12 bases lay in between. The CDR3 contains 15 residues. CDR3: CASSLTEVVQETQYF. CDR3 nucleotide sequence: TGTGCCAGCAGTTTGACGGAGGTAGTCCAAGAGACCCAGTACTTC.

This clonotype appeared a few times. This chain connects TRBV29-1 to TRBJ2-1, with D perhaps matching TRBD1 (6 bases). CDR1 and CDR2 from the germline V gene are SQVTM and ANQGSEA. V lost 3 bases, J lost 13 bases, and 28 bases lay in between. The CDR3 extends over 16 amino acids. The DNA of the CDR3 is TGCAGCGTTGAGGACAGTGGGGCTTTCTTAGACCCTTTTCAGTTCTTC. It codes for CSVEDSGAFLDPFQFF.

This sequence joins TRBV28 and TRBJ1-1; D call uncertain. Germline CDR1 reads MDHEN; CDR2 reads SYDVKM. This CDR3 comprises 13 residues. The V end was cut by 6 bases, the J end by 5 bases, with 13 bases between. The CDR3 DNA is TGTGCCAGCAGCATGCCCGGGAGAACTGAAGCTTTCTTT. Protein sequence: CASSMPGRTEAFF.

The V and J genes are TRBV7-2 and TRBJ2-3, with 7 bases aligning to TRBD2. This CDR3 is built from 14 residues. The V gene end was trimmed by 1 base and the J gene end by 7 bases; junction bases not matched to a gene: 5. Germline V gene sequence: CDR1 SGHTA, CDR2 FQGNSA. CDR3 protein: CASSLDGLVYTQYF. For the CDR3, the DNA is TGTGCCAGCAGCTTAGACGGACTAGTCTATACGCAGTATTTT.

V is TRBV20-1 and J is TRBJ2-1; D is unresolved. V lost 6 bases to trimming and J lost 1 base, with 13 bases between them. The germline gives CDR1 DFQATT, CDR2 SNEGSKA (reference sequence). This CDR3 is built from 14 residues. The CDR3 DNA reads as TGCAGTGCCCACTCAGCCTTATCCTACAATGAGCAGTTCTTC. Its protein is CSAHSALSYNEQFF.

CDR3 in amino acids: CATSDQTGPQETQYF. The CDR3 nucleotides are TGTGCCACCAGTGACCAGACAGGCCCCCAAGAGACCCAGTACTTC. The chain joins TRBV24-1 to TRBJ2-5; D may be TRBD1 (6 bases). V dropped 4 bases and J dropped 1 base, with 12 bases sitting between them. This CDR3 comprises 15 residues. Germline CDR1 KGHDR, CDR2 SFDVKD.